Below are 19 T cell receptor beta chains sequenced from a single sample in a study of early T cells in non-severe SARS-CoV-2 infection. TCRdb fed the 5' RACE reads into MiXCR, producing one record per CDR3 protein. Of 25,000 to 35,000 distinct CDR3 sequences in the sample, about 5% were seen once. The sample taken for sequencing was whole blood. These receptors all stem from an adult who was a healthcare worker with PCR-confirmed SARS-CoV-2 infection or an uninfected control (not recorded which).

The chain has TRBV10-3 and TRBJ2-7; 10 bases agree with TRBD1. Germline CDR1 ENHRY, CDR2 SYGVKD. This CDR3 region has 13 residues. The junction had 3 bases not matched to a gene; V was cut back by 7 bases and J by 3 bases. Here the CDR3 reads CAIMRTGGYEQYF. The CDR3 DNA sequence: TGTGCCATCATGAGGACAGGGGGCTACGAGCAGTACTTC.

This clonotype was observed at least ten times. This chain uses TRBV27 with TRBJ2-5, with 9 bases matching TRBD1. Germline CDR1 MNHEY, CDR2 SMNVEV (reference sequence). The CDR3 covers 16 residues. J was trimmed by 5 bases and V by 6 bases; bases with no gene match: 13. CDR3 loop: CASREHRDREMETQYF. In DNA, the CDR3 is TGTGCCAGCAGGGAACACCGGGACAGGGAAATGGAGACCCAGTACTTC.

By sample fraction, this clonotype is medium-sized. Compared with germline, one end of the junction differs, possibly owing to a read error. The J gene is TRBJ2-5, the V gene TRBV12-3 or TRBV12-4; D may be TRBD2 (5 bases). CDR3 size: 13 residues. The CDR3 nucleotides read TGTGCCAGCAGTTTAGGGGGTCAGAGCGGACGGACCTTC. Residues: CASSLGGQSGRTF.

V is TRBV7-9 and J is TRBJ2-3; D is possibly TRBD2 (5 bases). V lost 5 bases to trimming and J lost 0 bases, with 15 bases between them. This CDR3 region has 16 residues. CDR1 is SEHNR, CDR2 FQNEAQ, per germline (reference sequence). CDR3 sequence reads: CASSAEGRTSTDTQYF. In nucleotides, the CDR3 is TGTGCCAGCAGCGCTGAAGGGCGGACTAGCACAGATACGCAGTATTTT.

This clonotype has just a few counts. V usage is TRBV20-1 and J usage is TRBJ2-7; 13 positions match TRBD2. In germline, CDR1 is DFQATT, CDR2 SNEGSKA (reference sequence). The CDR3 is made up of 14 amino acids. The junction had 1 base not matched to a gene; V was cut back by 3 bases and J by 2 bases. CDR3 loop: CSASTSGGAYEQYF. The CDR3, as DNA: TGCAGTGCTAGTACTAGCGGGGGGGCCTACGAGCAGTACTTC.

This clonotype was seen repeatedly, ten times or more. This sequence joins TRBV7-3 and TRBJ2-7; D unresolved. Per the germline V gene, CDR1 is SGHTA and CDR2 is FQGTGA. The CDR3 consists of 13 residues. The germline V and J ends were trimmed by 2 bases and 4 bases, with 9 bases remaining between them. CDR3 loop: CASSLGVEYEQYF. The CDR3 DNA reads as TGTGCCAGCAGCTTAGGGGTGGAGTACGAGCAGTACTTC.

By share, this clonotype ranks as medium-sized. The rearrangement joins TRBV3-1 to TRBJ2-3; the D is unclear. The CDR3 is made up of 17 amino acids. The germline CDR1 and CDR2 sequences are LGHDT and YNNKEL (reference sequence). Trimming removed 0 bases from V and 4 bases from J, with 17 bases in between. The CDR3 DNA reads TGTGCCAGCAGCCAAGATCCGATGGGATTAGAGGCAGATACGCAGTATTTT. It is translated as CASSQDPMGLEADTQYF.

V and J are TRBV20-1 and TRBJ2-5; 14 bases map to TRBD2. Per the germline V gene, CDR1 is DFQATT and CDR2 is SNEGSKA (reference sequence). The CDR3 extends over 16 amino acids. Trimming cost V 3 bases and J 4 bases; bases outside gene matches: 7. CDR3 nucleotide sequence: TGCAGTGCTAGGCAGCCCGGGACTAGCGGGAGAGAGACCCAGTACTTC. Translation: CSARQPGTSGRETQYF.

This clonotype was counted at least ten times. The gene calls are TRBV5-1 and TRBJ1-1; perhaps TRBD1 as D (5 bases). With 0 bases removed from V and 6 bases from J, the gap between germline ends came to 12 bases. The germline CDR1 and CDR2 sequences are SGHRS and YFSETQ. CDR3 length: 14 residues. The CDR3 loop is CASSLGGAVAEAFF. CDR3 nucleotide sequence: TGCGCCAGCAGCTTGGGAGGGGCCGTCGCTGAAGCTTTCTTT.

The chain employs TRBV24-1 and TRBJ2-3; D remains ambiguous. This CDR3 is built from 12 residues. CDR1 and CDR2 from the germline V gene are KGHDR and SFDVKD. Trimming removed 5 bases from V and 6 bases from J, with 8 bases in between. Written as DNA, the CDR3 is TGTGCCACCAGTGTTTCAGTGGATACGCAGTATTTT. Translated, it gives CATSVSVDTQYF.

This clonotype was seen more than once but under ten times. The gene calls are TRBV6-5 and TRBJ2-1; TRBD2 might be the D (6 bases). Germline assignment: CDR1 MNHEY and CDR2 SVGAGI. Trimming took off 2 bases at V and 9 bases at J, with 11 bases between the two ends. This CDR3 has 13 amino acids. The CDR3 here is CASSYPGTAEQFF. CDR3 nucleotide sequence: TGTGCCAGCAGTTACCCCGGGACTGCTGAGCAGTTCTTC.

This clonotype was seen at least ten times. The V gene is TRBV18, the J gene TRBJ1-1; 9 positions agree with TRBD1. The CDR3 extends over 16 amino acids. The V and J ends lost 5 bases and 0 bases, in that order; junction bases with no gene match: 7. Germline V gene sequence: CDR1 KGHSH, CDR2 LQKENI. The CDR3 protein is CASSLTGQGLNTEAFF. CDR3 DNA: TGTGCCAGCTCATTAACGGGACAGGGATTGAACACTGAAGCTTTCTTT.

This clonotype occurred many times. The rearrangement joins TRBV12-3 or TRBV12-4 to TRBJ2-5, with 7 bases identical to TRBD1. The CDR3 is 16 amino acids. Unmatched junction bases numbered 11, after V lost 3 bases and J lost 4 bases. CDR3 residues: CASSFGVGQAGETQYF. For the CDR3, the DNA is TGTGCCAGCAGTTTTGGAGTAGGACAGGCTGGAGAGACCCAGTACTTC.

This clonotype has only a few counts. This chain connects TRBV19 to TRBJ2-7; 7 bases align to TRBD1. Trimming at V came to 6 bases and at J to 4 bases, leaving 6 bases not matched to a gene. The CDR3 runs 13 residues. The germline gives CDR1 LNHDA, CDR2 SQIVND (reference sequence). CDR3 coding DNA: TGTGCCAGTAGAGACAGGGCAGGGTACGAGCAGTACTTC. This codes for CASRDRAGYEQYF.

This clonotype has ten or more counts. The chain has TRBV5-1 and TRBJ2-2; perhaps TRBD2 as D (5 bases). The germline V gene encodes CDR1 SGHRS and CDR2 YFSETQ. Trimming took 6 bases from V and 4 from J, leaving 10 bases between them. This CDR3 comprises 13 residues. The CDR3 loop is CASNEGATGELFF. The CDR3 nucleotides are TGCGCCAGCAACGAGGGAGCCACCGGGGAGCTGTTTTTT. The entire variable domain, with the rest obtained from reference TRBV5-1 and TRBJ2-2, is as follows: KAGVTQTPRYLIKTRGQQVTLSCSPISGHRSVSWYQQTPGQGLQFLFEYFSETQRNKGNFPGRFSGRQFSNSRSEMNVSTLELGDSALYLCASNEGATGELFFGEGSRLTVL.

Many counts were recorded for this clonotype. The chain couples TRBV29-1 to TRBJ2-5; tentatively, D is TRBD2 (5 bases). The length of the CDR3 is 14 residues. The germline V and J ends were trimmed by 5 bases and 5 bases, with 18 bases remaining between them. CDR1 is SQVTM, CDR2 ANQGSEA, per germline. The CDR3 spells CSVPDSPTGETQYF. CDR3 coding DNA: TGCAGCGTTCCGGACTCCCCCACTGGGGAGACCCAGTACTTC.

This clonotype rates as medium-sized. The chain is built from TRBV4-2 and TRBJ2-7, with 11 bases identical to TRBD1. The CDR3 runs to 17 residues. J was trimmed by 4 bases and V by 1 base; bases with no gene match: 9. Germline CDR1 LGHNA, CDR2 YNFKEQ. CDR3 loop: CASSQGAGTGGVYEQYF. CDR3 nucleotides: TGTGCCAGCAGCCAAGGGGCCGGGACAGGGGGAGTTTACGAGCAGTACTTC.

CDR3 nucleotide sequence: TGTGCCAGCAGCCAAGGGCACCCAGCGGGATTTACCTACAATGAGCAGTTCTTC. Translation: CASSQGHPAGFTYNEQFF. V and J are TRBV3-1 and TRBJ2-1; TRBD2 agrees at 7 bases. This CDR3 contains 18 residues. The junction had 11 bases not matched to a gene; V was cut back by 1 base and J by 2 bases. The germline V gene encodes CDR1 LGHDT and CDR2 YNNKEL (reference sequence).

The chain combines TRBV12-3 or TRBV12-4 with TRBJ2-7; maybe TRBD1 (5 bases). V shed 1 base and J shed 4 bases, with 11 bases lying between them. The CDR3 runs to 14 residues. The CDR3 sequence: CASSLGQQGYEQYF. CDR3 DNA sequence: TGTGCCAGCAGTTTAGGACAGCAGGGATACGAGCAGTACTTC.